These 5 T cell receptor beta chains were sequenced from one sample in a study of human T cells and chemical hapten exposure. In TCRdb, the RACE reads were re-called with MiXCR into one record per CDR3 protein. The profile covers 120,000 or so distinct CDR3 sequences, with about 10% appearing a single time and under 2.5% taken by the ten largest. Time point specified: patch test 3, about 24 weeks after DPC sensitization. Described treatment: therapeutic diphenylcyclopropenone sensitization with weekly scalp DPC. The starting material was whole blood, obtained in connection with sensitization to the hapten diphenylcyclopropenone (DPC). Receptor source: a woman in her fifties or sixties with alopecia areata. Some clones in this sample may be carry-over from other donors' samples.

This clonotype was seen only a few times. CDR3 DNA: TGTGCCACACAATCCTACGAGCAGTACTTC. Translation: CATQSYEQYF. The chain employs TRBV2 and TRBJ2-7; D uncertain. V lost 10 bases, J lost 1 base, and 5 bases lay in between. The CDR3 runs 10 residues. The germline V gene encodes CDR1 SNHLY and CDR2 FYNNEI.

This clonotype was observed a handful of times. The V and J genes are TRBV10-3 and TRBJ2-3; 8 bases match TRBD2. V shed 7 bases and J 0 bases; nucleotides not matched to a gene: 3. Per germline, CDR1 ENHRY and CDR2 SYGVKD. The CDR3 has 14 residues. CDR3 DNA: TGTGCCATCAACCCTAGCGGGAGCACAGATACGCAGTATTTT. Translated: CAINPSGSTDTQYF.

This clonotype was counted many times. V usage is TRBV6-2 or TRBV6-3 and J usage is TRBJ2-2; D possibly corresponds to TRBD2 (6 bases). Germline V gives CDR1 MNHEY, CDR2 SVGEGT. This CDR3 is built from 13 residues. V lost 0 bases and J lost 10, with 9 bases in between. The chain's CDR3 is CASSYSLAEELFF. DNA for the CDR3: TGTGCCAGCAGTTACTCACTAGCCGAGGAGCTGTTTTTT.

The chain is built from TRBV20-1 and TRBJ2-3, with TRBD2 matching over 8 bases. CDR1 is DFQATT, CDR2 SNEGSKA, per germline (reference sequence). This CDR3 spans 11 amino acids. The V gene end was trimmed by 4 bases and the J gene end by 11 bases; junction bases not matched to a gene: 5. The CDR3: CSATRTSWQYF. Written as DNA, the CDR3 is TGCAGTGCTACCCGGACTAGCTGGCAGTATTTT.

The sample holds many counts of this clonotype. This chain joins TRBV18 and TRBJ2-3; weak D call: TRBD1 (5 bases). The CDR3 is made up of 15 amino acids. Trimming left V 2 bases short and J 0 bases short, with 9 bases between. Germline V lookup: CDR1 KGHSH, CDR2 LQKENI. CDR3 sequence reads: CASSPVGASTDTQYF. The CDR3 DNA is TGTGCCAGCTCACCAGTAGGGGCAAGCACAGATACGCAGTATTTT.